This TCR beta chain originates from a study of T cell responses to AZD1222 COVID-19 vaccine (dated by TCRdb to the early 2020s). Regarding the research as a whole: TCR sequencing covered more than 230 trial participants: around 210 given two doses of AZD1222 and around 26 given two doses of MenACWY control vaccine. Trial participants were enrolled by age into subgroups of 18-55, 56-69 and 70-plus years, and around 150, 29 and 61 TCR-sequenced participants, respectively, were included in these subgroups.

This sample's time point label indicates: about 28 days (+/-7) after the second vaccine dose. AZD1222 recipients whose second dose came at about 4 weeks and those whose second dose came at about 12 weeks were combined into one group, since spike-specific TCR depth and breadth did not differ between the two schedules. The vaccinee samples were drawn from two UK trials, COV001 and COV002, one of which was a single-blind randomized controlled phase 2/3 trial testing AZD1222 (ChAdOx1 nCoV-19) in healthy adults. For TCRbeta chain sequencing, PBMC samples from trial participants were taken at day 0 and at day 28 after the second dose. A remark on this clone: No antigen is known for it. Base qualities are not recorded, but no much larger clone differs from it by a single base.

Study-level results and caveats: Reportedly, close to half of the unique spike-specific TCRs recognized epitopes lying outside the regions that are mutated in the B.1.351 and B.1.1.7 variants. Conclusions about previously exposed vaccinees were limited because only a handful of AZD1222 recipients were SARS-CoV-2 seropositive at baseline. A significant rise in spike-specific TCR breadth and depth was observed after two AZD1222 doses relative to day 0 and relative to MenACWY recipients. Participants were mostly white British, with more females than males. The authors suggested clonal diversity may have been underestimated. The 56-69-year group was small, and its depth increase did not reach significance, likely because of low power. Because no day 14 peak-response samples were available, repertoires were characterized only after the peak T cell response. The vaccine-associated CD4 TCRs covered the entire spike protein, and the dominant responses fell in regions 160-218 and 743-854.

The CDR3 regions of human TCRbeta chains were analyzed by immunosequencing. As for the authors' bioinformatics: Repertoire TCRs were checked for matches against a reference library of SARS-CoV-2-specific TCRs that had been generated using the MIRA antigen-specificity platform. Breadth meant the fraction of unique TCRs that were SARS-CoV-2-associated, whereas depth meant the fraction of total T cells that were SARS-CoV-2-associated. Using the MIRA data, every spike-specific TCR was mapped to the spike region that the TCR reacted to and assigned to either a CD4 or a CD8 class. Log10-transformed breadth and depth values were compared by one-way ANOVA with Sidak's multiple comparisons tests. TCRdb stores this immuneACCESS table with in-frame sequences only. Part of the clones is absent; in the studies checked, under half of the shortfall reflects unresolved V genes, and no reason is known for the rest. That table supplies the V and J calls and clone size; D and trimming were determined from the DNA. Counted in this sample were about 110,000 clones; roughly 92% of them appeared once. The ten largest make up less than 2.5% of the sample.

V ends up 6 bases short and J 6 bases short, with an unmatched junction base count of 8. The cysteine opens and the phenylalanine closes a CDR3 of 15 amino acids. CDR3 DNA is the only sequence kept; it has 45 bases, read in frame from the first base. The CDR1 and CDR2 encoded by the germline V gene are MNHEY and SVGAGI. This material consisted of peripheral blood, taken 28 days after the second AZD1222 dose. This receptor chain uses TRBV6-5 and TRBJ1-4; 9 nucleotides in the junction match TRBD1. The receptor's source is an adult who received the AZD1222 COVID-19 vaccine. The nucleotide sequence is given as TGTGCCAGCAGCTCTCCGGGACAGGGAGATGAAAAACTGTTTTTT. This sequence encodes CASSSPGQGDEKLFF.